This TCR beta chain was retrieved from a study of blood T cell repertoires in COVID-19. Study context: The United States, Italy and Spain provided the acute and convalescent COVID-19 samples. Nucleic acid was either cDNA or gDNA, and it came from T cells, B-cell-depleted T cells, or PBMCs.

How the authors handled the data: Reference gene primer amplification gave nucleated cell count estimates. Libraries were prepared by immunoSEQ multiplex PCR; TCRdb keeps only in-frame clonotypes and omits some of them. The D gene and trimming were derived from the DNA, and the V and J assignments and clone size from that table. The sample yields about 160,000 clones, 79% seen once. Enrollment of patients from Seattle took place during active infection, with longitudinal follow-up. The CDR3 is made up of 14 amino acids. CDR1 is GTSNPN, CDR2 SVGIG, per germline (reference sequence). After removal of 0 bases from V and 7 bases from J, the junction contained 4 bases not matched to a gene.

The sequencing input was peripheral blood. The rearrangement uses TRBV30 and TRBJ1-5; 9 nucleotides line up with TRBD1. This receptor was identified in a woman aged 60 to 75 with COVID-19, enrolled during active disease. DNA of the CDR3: TGTGCCTGGAGTGTGGGACAGGGCACCCAGCCCCAGCATTTT. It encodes CAWSVGQGTQPQHF.